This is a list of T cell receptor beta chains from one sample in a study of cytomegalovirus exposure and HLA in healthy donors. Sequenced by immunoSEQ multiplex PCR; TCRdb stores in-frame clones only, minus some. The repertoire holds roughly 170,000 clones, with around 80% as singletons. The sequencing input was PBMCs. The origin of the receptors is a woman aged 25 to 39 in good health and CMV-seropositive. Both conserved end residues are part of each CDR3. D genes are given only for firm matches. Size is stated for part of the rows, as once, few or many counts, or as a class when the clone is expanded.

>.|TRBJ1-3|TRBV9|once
TGTGCCAGCAGCGTAGCCCTAATAGACACCATATATTTT
CASSVALIDTIYF
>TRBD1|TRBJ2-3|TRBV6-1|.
TGTGCCAGCAGTGACCGGGACAGGGACGCAGATACGCAGTATTTT
CASSDRDRDADTQYF
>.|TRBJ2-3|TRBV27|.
TGTGCCAGCAGTTTAATAGGAGGCTACACAGATACGCAGTATTTT
CASSLIGGYTDTQYF
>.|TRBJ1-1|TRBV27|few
TGTGCCAGCAGTTTATGGGGGGGGTCTTTCACTGAAGCTTTCTTT
CASSLWGGSFTEAFF
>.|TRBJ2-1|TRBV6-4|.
TGTGCCAGCAGCGCGATCGATCACTACGGGGGACTCGAGCAGTTCTTC
CASSAIDHYGGLEQFF
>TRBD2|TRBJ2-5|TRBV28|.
TGTGCCAGCAGTCCTCCTAGCGGGCACCACGGGACCCAGTACTTC
CASSPPSGHHGTQYF
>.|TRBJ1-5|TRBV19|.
TGTGCCAGTAGTATAAATCCACCGGGACTTACTCGCAATCAGCCCCAGCATTTT
CASSINPPGLTRNQPQHF
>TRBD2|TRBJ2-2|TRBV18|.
TGTGCCAGCTTTCGGACTAGCGGGTTCGCGAACACCGGGGAGCTGTTTTTT
CASFRTSGFANTGELFF
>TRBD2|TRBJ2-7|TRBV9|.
TGTGCCAGCAGCGTAGGGGTTCTAGCGGGAGCGTCCTACGAGCAGTACTTC
CASSVGVLAGASYEQYF
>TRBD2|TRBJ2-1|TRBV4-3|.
TGCGCCAGCAGCCAAGAGGGGACTAGCGGGAGGAGCTCCTACAATGAGCAGTTCTTC
CASSQEGTSGRSSYNEQFF
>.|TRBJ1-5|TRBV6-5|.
TGTGCCAGCAGTTATGGGAGAAATCAGCCCCAGCATTTT
CASSYGRNQPQHF
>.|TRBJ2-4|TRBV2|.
TGTGCCAGCAGTGAAGCGGTGACACTAGACAAAAACATTCAGTACTTC
CASSEAVTLDKNIQYF
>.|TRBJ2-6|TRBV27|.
TGTGCCAGCAGTAGGGAAGCGGAAGTTCTCTCTGGGGCCAACGTCCTGACTTTC
CASSREAEVLSGANVLTF
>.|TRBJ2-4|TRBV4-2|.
TGTGCCAGCAGCCAAGACCGGGGCGCGGAGGGCACCAAAAACATTCAGTACTTC
CASSQDRGAEGTKNIQYF
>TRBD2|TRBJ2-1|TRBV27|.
TGTGCCAGCAGTTTATGGGGACTAGGGAACAATGAGCAGTTCTTC
CASSLWGLGNNEQFF
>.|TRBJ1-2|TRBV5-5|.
TGTGCCAGCAGTCATCAGACAGAAGGCTATGGCTACACCTTC
CASSHQTEGYGYTF
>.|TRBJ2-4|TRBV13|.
TGTGCCAGCAGCTCCGTCGGGGCCAAAAACATTCAGTACTTC
CASSSVGAKNIQYF
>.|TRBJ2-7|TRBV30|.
TGTGCCTGGAGTCCGGGACATCGTTACGAGCAGTACTTC
CAWSPGHRYEQYF
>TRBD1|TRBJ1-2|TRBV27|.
TGTGCCAGCAGACAGGGGGTACGGTATGGCTACACCTTC
CASRQGVRYGYTF
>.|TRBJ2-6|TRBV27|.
TGTGCCAGCAGTCCACAAGTCTCTGGGGCCAACGTCCTGACTTTC
CASSPQVSGANVLTF
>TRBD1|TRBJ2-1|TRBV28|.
TGTGCCAGCAGTCAACTTCCGGGACAGGGTAGCTCCTACAATGAGCAGTTCTTC
CASSQLPGQGSSYNEQFF
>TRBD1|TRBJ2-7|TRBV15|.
TGTGCCACCAGCAGAGTGGGAGAAGGACAGGGGGACTACGAGCAGTACTTC
CATSRVGEGQGDYEQYF
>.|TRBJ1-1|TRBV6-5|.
TGTGCCAGCAGTTACTCGAGTCTCCGTTACACTGAAGCTTTCTTT
CASSYSSLRYTEAFF
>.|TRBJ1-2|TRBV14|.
TGTGCCAGCAGCCAAGAATCCAGGGTGGGCGGCTACACCTTC
CASSQESRVGGYTF
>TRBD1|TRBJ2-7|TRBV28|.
TGTGCCAGCAATCAAATCTCCGGGACAGGGGGCAACGAGCAGTACTTC
CASNQISGTGGNEQYF
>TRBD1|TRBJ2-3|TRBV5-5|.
TGTGCCAGCAGCCGACAGGGTGGGACAGATACGCAGTATTTT
CASSRQGGTDTQYF
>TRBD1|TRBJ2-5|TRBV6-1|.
TGTGCCAGCAGCGCGGACAGGGGGGAACAAGAGACCCAGTACTTC
CASSADRGEQETQYF
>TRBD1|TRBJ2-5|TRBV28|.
TGTGCCAGCAGTTCCGGACAGGGCGGGGTACAAGAGACCCAGTACTTC
CASSSGQGGVQETQYF
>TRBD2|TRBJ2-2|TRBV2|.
TGTGCCAGCACCCTTGGGGGGGGACTAGGCGCCGGGGAGCTGTTTTTT
CASTLGGGLGAGELFF
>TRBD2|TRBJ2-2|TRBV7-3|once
TGTGCCAGCAGCTCTATAGCGGGAGTCGGGGAGCTGTTTTTT
CASSSIAGVGELFF
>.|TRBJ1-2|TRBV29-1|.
TGCAGCGCCCCTCCCGGGAGTGGCTACACCTTC
CSAPPGSGYTF
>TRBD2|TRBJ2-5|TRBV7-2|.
TGTGCCAGCAGCCGCACTAGCGGAGAGACCCAGTACTTC
CASSRTSGETQYF
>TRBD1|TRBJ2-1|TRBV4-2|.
TGTGCCAGCAGCCAACAAGACAGGGGGGACTACAATGAGCAGTTCTTC
CASSQQDRGDYNEQFF
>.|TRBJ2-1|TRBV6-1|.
TGTGCCAGCACCGAGGGGGGGCGCCCCCCAAATGAGCAGTTCTTC
CASTEGGRPPNEQFF
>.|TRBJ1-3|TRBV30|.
TGTGCCTGGACGAACAGCGGGGGGACTTCTCGTGGAAACACCATATATTTT
CAWTNSGGTSRGNTIYF
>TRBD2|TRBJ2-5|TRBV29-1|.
TGCAGCGTTGAACCAGCGGGAGGGGAGACCCAGTACTTC
CSVEPAGGETQYF
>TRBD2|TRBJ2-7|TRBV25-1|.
TGTGCCAGCAGTCCTGCGGGAGGGTCCTACGAGCAGTACTTC
CASSPAGGSYEQYF
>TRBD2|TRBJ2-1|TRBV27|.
TGTGCCAGCAGTGTCGGGACTAGCGGGAGCCGTAATGAGCAGTTCTTC
CASSVGTSGSRNEQFF
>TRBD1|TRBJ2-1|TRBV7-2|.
TGTGCCAGCAGCCGATCAACAGGGGCCAATGAGCAGTTCTTC
CASSRSTGANEQFF
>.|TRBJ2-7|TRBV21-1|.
TGTGCCAGCAGCAATGTCGAACGGGAGACCTACGAGCAGTACTTC
CASSNVERETYEQYF
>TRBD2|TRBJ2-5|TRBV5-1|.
TGCGCCAGCAGCTTGGGTGCGGGAGTCCAAGCGACCCAGTACTTC
CASSLGAGVQATQYF
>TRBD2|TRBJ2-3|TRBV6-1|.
TGTGCCAGCAGCCTTCTAGCGGGAGACCGAGATACGCAGTATTTT
CASSLLAGDRDTQYF
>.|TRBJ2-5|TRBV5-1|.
TGCGCCAGCAGCTTGGGTTCCAGCCAAGAGACCCAGTACTTC
CASSLGSSQETQYF